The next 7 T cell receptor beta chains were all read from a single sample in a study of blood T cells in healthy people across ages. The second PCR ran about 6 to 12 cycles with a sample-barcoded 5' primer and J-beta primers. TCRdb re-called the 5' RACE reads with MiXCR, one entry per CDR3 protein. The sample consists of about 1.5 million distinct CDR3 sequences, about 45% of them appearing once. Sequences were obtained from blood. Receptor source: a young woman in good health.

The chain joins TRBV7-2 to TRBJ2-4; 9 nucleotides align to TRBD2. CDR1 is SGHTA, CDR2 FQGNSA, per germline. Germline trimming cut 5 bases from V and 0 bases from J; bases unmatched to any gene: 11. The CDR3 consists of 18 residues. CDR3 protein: CASSPSLAGLKAKNIQYF. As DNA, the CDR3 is TGTGCCAGCAGCCCCAGTCTAGCGGGATTGAAAGCCAAAAACATTCAGTACTTC.

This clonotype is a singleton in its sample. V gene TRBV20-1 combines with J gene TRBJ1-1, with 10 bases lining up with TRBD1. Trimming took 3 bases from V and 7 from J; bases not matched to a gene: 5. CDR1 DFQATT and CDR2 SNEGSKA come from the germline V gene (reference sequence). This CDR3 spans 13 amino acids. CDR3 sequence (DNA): TGCAGTGCTAGTACCGGGACAGGGGATGAAGCTTTCTTT. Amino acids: CSASTGTGDEAFF.

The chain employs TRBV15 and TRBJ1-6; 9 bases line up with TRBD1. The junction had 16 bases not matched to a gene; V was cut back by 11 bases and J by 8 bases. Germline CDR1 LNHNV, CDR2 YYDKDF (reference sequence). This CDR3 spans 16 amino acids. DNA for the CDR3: TGTGCCTTACTCCGGGACAGGGAATTTCAGGATTCACCCCTCCACTTT. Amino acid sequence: CALLRDREFQDSPLHF.

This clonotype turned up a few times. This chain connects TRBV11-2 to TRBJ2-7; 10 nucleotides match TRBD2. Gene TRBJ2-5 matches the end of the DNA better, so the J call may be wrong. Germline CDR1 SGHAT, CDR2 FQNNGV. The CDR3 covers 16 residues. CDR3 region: CASSILGGLARETQYF. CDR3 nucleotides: TGTGCCAGCAGCATCCTCGGGGGACTAGCGAGAGAGACCCAGTACTTC.

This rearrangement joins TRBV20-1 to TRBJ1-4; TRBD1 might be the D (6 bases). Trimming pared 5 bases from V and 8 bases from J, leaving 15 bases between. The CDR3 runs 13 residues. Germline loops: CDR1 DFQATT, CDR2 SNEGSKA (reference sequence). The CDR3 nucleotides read TGCAGTGCTCCACAGGGCTCGGCCGAAAAACTGTTTTTT. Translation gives CSAPQGSAEKLFF.

In nucleotides, the CDR3 is TGCGCCAGCAGCAGATCCGGGACTAGCGGGGGACCCGAGGGTTTTACAGATACGCAGTATTTT. Encoded protein: CASSRSGTSGGPEGFTDTQYF. This rearrangement joins TRBV5-1 to TRBJ2-3, with TRBD2 matching 14 bases. The CDR3 spans 21 residues. V was pared by 4 bases and J by 3 bases, with 19 bases of the junction left unmatched. Germline loops: CDR1 SGHRS, CDR2 YFSETQ.

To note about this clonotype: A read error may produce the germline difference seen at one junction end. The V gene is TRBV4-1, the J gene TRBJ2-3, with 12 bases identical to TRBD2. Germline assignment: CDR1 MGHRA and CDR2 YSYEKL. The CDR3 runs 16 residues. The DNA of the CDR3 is TGCACCAGCAGTAGGACTAGCGGGGCTACGCCAGATACGCAGTATTTT. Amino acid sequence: CTSSRTSGATPDTQYF.